These T cell receptor beta chains were read from a single sample in a study of control samples from healthy donors and cancer patients. The method was immunoSEQ multiplex PCR; TCRdb's version includes in-frame clones alone and lacks a portion of them. Among about 190,000 clones, over 80% were seen once, and the ten largest hold 1.5% to 2%. Sequencing input: blood. These receptor sequences come from a man under 40 in good health. CDR3s include the opening cysteine and the closing phenylalanine or tryptophan. Each record gives: J gene, D gene, V gene, CDR3 length, clone size, CDR3 DNA, CDR3 protein. The D gene is left open where the match is weak. Not every row has a clone size; where given, it reads once, few, many or a size class.

TRBJ1-2,NA,TRBV6-1,16,few,TGTGCCAGCAGTGAAGCGCTGGGGGGAAGGGGCTATGGCTACACCTTC,CASSEALGGRGYGYTF
TRBJ2-1,TRBD1,TRBV2,15,NA,TGTGCCAGCAATATGGGACAGGGGGGGTACAATGAGCAGTTCTTC,CASNMGQGGYNEQFF
TRBJ2-3,NA,TRBV14,15,NA,TGTGCCAGCAGCCGACTAGGGGGGGGGACAGATACGCAGTATTTT,CASSRLGGGTDTQYF
TRBJ2-3,NA,TRBV7-8,16,NA,TGTGCCAGCAGTCCCAATCCGGGACTTAACACAGATACGCAGTATTTT,CASSPNPGLNTDTQYF
TRBJ2-7,TRBD1,TRBV10-2,15,NA,TGCGCCAGCAGTTACGACAGGGAGAGCTCCTACGAGCAGTACTTC,CASSYDRESSYEQYF
TRBJ1-1,NA,TRBV19,15,NA,TGTGCCAGTAGTATATCGAGGATGGCGAACACTGAAGCTTTCTTT,CASSISRMANTEAFF
TRBJ2-3,TRBD2,TRBV7-2,19,NA,TGTGCCAGCAGCTTAATCGGAAGGTCTAGCGGGGATTCTACAGATACGCAGTATTTT,CASSLIGRSSGDSTDTQYF
TRBJ2-1,TRBD2,TRBV2,13,NA,TGTGCCAGCAGTGCGGGACTATACAATGAGCAGTTCTTC,CASSAGLYNEQFF
TRBJ1-1,NA,TRBV5-1,14,NA,TGCGCCAGCAGCTTGGAGGAGGGCTGGAATGAAGCTTTCTTT,CASSLEEGWNEAFF
TRBJ2-1,TRBD2,TRBV27,23,NA,TGTGCCAGCAGTTACGGTTGGGGACAGCTCAAAGAGGGACTAGCGGGACTTTACAATGAGCAGTTCTTC,CASSYGWGQLKEGLAGLYNEQFF
TRBJ2-7,NA,TRBV27,15,NA,TGTGCCAGCAGTTTAACAAAAACAGGGTCCTACGAGCAGTACTTC,CASSLTKTGSYEQYF
TRBJ1-2,NA,TRBV4-1,16,NA,TGCGCCAGCAGCCAAAAGGTTGGCAGCCAAAACTATGGCTACACCTTC,CASSQKVGSQNYGYTF
TRBJ2-3,NA,TRBV24-1,18,NA,TGTGCCACCAGTGATCTAGCCGGGTCATCGAGTAGCACAGATACGCAGTATTTT,CATSDLAGSSSSTDTQYF
TRBJ2-7,NA,TRBV29-1,9,NA,TGCAGCGTTATAGTCGAGCAGTACTTC,CSVIVEQYF
TRBJ2-5,TRBD2,TRBV7-9,16,few,TGTGCCAGCAGCCCCCGGGCTAGCGGAAACCAAGAGACCCAGTACTTC,CASSPRASGNQETQYF
TRBJ2-7,NA,TRBV2,11,NA,TGTGCCAGCAGTGAGGTCTACGAGCAGTACTTC,CASSEVYEQYF
TRBJ1-2,NA,TRBV9,12,NA,TGTGCCAGCAGCATCGGACAATATGGCTACACCTTC,CASSIGQYGYTF
TRBJ1-6,NA,TRBV3-1/TRBV3-2,14,NA,TGTGCCAGCAGCCAGGACCATGACAATTCACCCCTCCACTTT,CASSQDHDNSPLHF
TRBJ2-1,TRBD1,TRBV7-8,13,NA,TGTGCCAGCAGGATGGGACAGAACAATGAGCAGTTCTTC,CASRMGQNNEQFF
TRBJ2-7,NA,TRBV6-1,16,NA,TGTGCCAGCAGTGAAGCTCCACAGGGAGCCAACTACGAGCAGTACTTC,CASSEAPQGANYEQYF
TRBJ2-7,TRBD2,TRBV2,15,many,TGTGCCAGCAGTGAAGCGCTTATGGCGGGGGGAGGGCAGTACTTC,CASSEALMAGGGQYF
TRBJ2-6,NA,TRBV7-9,17,once,TGTGCCAGCAGCTCGATGGGACCGCACTCTGGGGCCAACGTCCTGACTTTC,CASSSMGPHSGANVLTF
TRBJ2-1,TRBD1,TRBV19,17,NA,TGTGCCAGTAGTACCGACAGGGGGCAGGGGGTGAGAAATGAGCAGTTCTTC,CASSTDRGQGVRNEQFF
TRBJ1-2,NA,TRBV7-9,12,NA,TGTGCCAGCAGCTTAGGCGGATATGGCTACACCTTC,CASSLGGYGYTF
TRBJ1-1,NA,TRBV6-6,14,NA,TGTGCCAGCATCAGAGGAACCCCCGACACTGAAGCTTTCTTT,CASIRGTPDTEAFF
TRBJ2-3,NA,TRBV5-1,16,NA,TGCGCCAGCAGCTTGGGGGATACACAGGGTTTAGATACGCAGTATTTT,CASSLGDTQGLDTQYF
TRBJ1-2,NA,TRBV2,12,NA,TGTGCCAGCAGTGAGGACAGACTCAGCTACACCTTC,CASSEDRLSYTF
TRBJ1-2,NA,TRBV15,15,NA,TGTGCCACCAGCCGACCGGACAAAGGGAACTATGGCTACACCTTC,CATSRPDKGNYGYTF
TRBJ1-1,NA,TRBV3-1/TRBV3-2,14,NA,TGTGCCAGCAGTCGCGAAGGACCAGCAGGTGAAGCTTTCTTT,CASSREGPAGEAFF
TRBJ1-4,NA,TRBV30,16,NA,TGTGCCTGGAGTGTACCTTCGAGGCGGTCGAATGAAAAACTGTTTTTT,CAWSVPSRRSNEKLFF
TRBJ1-1,TRBD1,TRBV15,15,once,TGTGCCACCAGCAAAGGGACAGGGGGCGGCACTGAAGCTTTCTTT,CATSKGTGGGTEAFF
TRBJ1-2,NA,TRBV6-5,13,NA,TGTGCCAGCAGCCGGGCAGGTCACTATGGCTACACCTTC,CASSRAGHYGYTF
TRBJ2-1,NA,TRBV5-1,15,NA,TGCGCCAGCAGCTTCGGGGCAAGCTCCTACAATGAGCAGTTCTTC,CASSFGASSYNEQFF
TRBJ1-5,NA,TRBV4-1,15,few,TGCGCCAGCAGCCAGAGGGGGGCTAGGGATCAGCCCCAGCATTTT,CASSQRGARDQPQHF
TRBJ1-2,NA,TRBV6-6,13,NA,TGTGCCAGCAGCGGGCCGGGGGCATACGGCTACACCTTC,CASSGPGAYGYTF
TRBJ1-2,TRBD1,TRBV10-3,13,NA,TGTGCCATCAGCGGACAGGGTAACTATGGCTACACCTTC,CAISGQGNYGYTF
TRBJ2-7,TRBD2,TRBV5-6,17,NA,TGTGCCAGCAGCGCACAAGGAGGGCTAGCGGGGGTAAACGAGCAGTACTTC,CASSAQGGLAGVNEQYF
TRBJ1-2,NA,TRBV30,13,NA,TGTGCCTGGAGTTTCGATCACAGGGACCCGGGAACCTTC,CAWSFDHRDPGTF
TRBJ2-3,TRBD2,TRBV24-1,15,NA,TGTGCCACCAGTGACACTAGCGGGGGAAGGGAAACGCAGTATTTT,CATSDTSGGRETQYF
TRBJ2-5,NA,TRBV11-2,15,NA,TGTGCCAGCAGCTTGGCCCTGGGGGGGCCCGGGACCCAGTACTTC,CASSLALGGPGTQYF
TRBJ2-2,NA,TRBV15,17,NA,TGTGCCACCAGCAGAGAATGGCTAGGATCATACGCCGGGGAGCTGTTTTTT,CATSREWLGSYAGELFF
TRBJ1-6,NA,TRBV28,15,NA,TGTGCCAGCAGTTTACGGGGGCCCTATAATTCACCCCTCCACTTT,CASSLRGPYNSPLHF
TRBJ2-3,NA,TRBV4-1,15,NA,TGCGCCAGCAGCCAAGTTTGGGGCGGCACAGATACGCAGTATTTT,CASSQVWGGTDTQYF
TRBJ1-5,NA,TRBV7-9,15,NA,TGTGCCAGCAGCTTTGGGACATACGGCAATCAGCCCCAGCATTTT,CASSFGTYGNQPQHF